One sample yielded the 8 T cell receptor beta chains listed below, sequenced in a study of memory CD4+ T cells and cytomegalovirus serostatus (dated by TCRdb to the late 2010s). A FACSAria II was used to sort memory CD4+ T cells, defined as single viable CD3+CD4+CD8-CD45RO+ cells. Library construction relied on the immunoSEQ multiplex PCR assay. TCRdb holds this immuneACCESS table with in-frame rearrangements only. Some clones are missing; in checked studies, unresolved V genes explain under half, and the rest has no known cause. The sample table contains under 80,000 clones; only one count was recorded for about 78% of them. Of the sample, around 2.6% is held by the ten largest clones. The sequencing sample was made of memory CD4+ T cells from blood. The receptors were sampled from an adult in good health and CMV-seropositive.

The chain is built from TRBV2 and TRBJ2-5; no clear D gene. Germline CDR1 and CDR2: SNHLY and FYNNEI. The length of the CDR3 is 11 residues. V lost 4 bases and J lost 4, with 4 bases in between. CDR3 sequence: CASSGPETQYF. CDR3 DNA sequence: TGTGCCAGCAGTGGTCCAGAGACCCAGTACTTC.

The chain couples TRBV6-1 to TRBJ2-7, with 7 bases lining up with TRBD1. Germline assignment: CDR1 MNHNS and CDR2 SASEGT. With V trimmed by 4 bases and J by 4 bases, 10 bases remained unmatched. The CDR3 is 15 amino acids. CDR3 in amino acids: CASSGTGASSYEQYV. CDR3 DNA: TGTGCCAGCAGTGGAACAGGGGCGTCTTCTTACGAGCAGTACGTC.

The chain links TRBV5-1 to TRBJ2-2; D is uncertain. The V end lost 6 bases, the J end lost 4 bases, and 4 bases lay between the germline ends. There are 11 residues in the CDR3. Germline CDR1 and CDR2: SGHRS and YFSETQ. CDR3 DNA sequence: TGCGCCAGCACGGGCACCGGGGAGCTGTTTTTT. This encodes CASTGTGELFF. The full variable domain, its missing parts supplied by reference TRBV5-1 and TRBJ2-2, is KAGVTQTPRYLIKTRGQQVTLSCSPISGHRSVSWYQQTPGQGLQFLFEYFSETQRNKGNFPGRFSGRQFSNSRSEMNVSTLELGDSALYLCASTGTGELFFGEGSRLTVL.

The V and J genes are TRBV7-8 and TRBJ1-5; weak D call: TRBD1 (6 bases). Germline CDR1 is SGHVS and CDR2 is FQNEAQ. The V end lost 1 base, the J end lost 7 bases, and 14 bases lay between the germline ends. This CDR3 has 15 amino acids. CDR3 bases: TGTGCCAGCAGCTTAGTATTGGGGGGCACCCAGCCCCAGCATTTT. This translates into CASSLVLGGTQPQHF.

This clone was recorded only once. The J gene is TRBJ2-2, the V gene TRBV2, with D uncertain. Germline lookup yields CDR1 SNHLY and CDR2 FYNNEI. The CDR3 contains 14 residues. V lost 8 bases and J lost 0, with 10 bases in between. CDR3 coding DNA: TGTGCCAGCTGCAAGGATGCGAACACCGGGGAGCTGTTTTTT. Translating gives CASCKDANTGELFF. The variable domain in full, completed from reference TRBV2 and TRBJ2-2, reads EPEVTQTPSHQVTQMGQEVILRCVPISNHLYFYWYRQILGQKVEFLVSFYNNEISEKSEIFDDQFSVERPDGSNFTLKIRSTKLEDSAMYFCASCKDANTGELFFGEGSRLTVL.

The chain employs TRBV5-1 and TRBJ1-2; D is uncertain. The CDR3 consists of 14 residues. With 0 bases removed from V and 0 bases from J, the gap between germline ends came to 6 bases. Germline assignment: CDR1 SGHRS and CDR2 YFSETQ. CDR3: CASSLAPPNYGYTF. CDR3 nucleotides: TGCGCCAGCAGCTTGGCGCCACCTAACTATGGCTACACCTTC.

This chain uses TRBV29-1 with TRBJ2-3; D is unresolved. Germline V gives CDR1 SQVTM, CDR2 ANQGSEA. The CDR3 is 12 amino acids. The germline V and J ends were trimmed by 4 bases and 4 bases, with 9 bases remaining between them. The DNA for the CDR3 is TGCAGCGTTGGTGGGATGGCAGATACGCAGTATTTT. It encodes CSVGGMADTQYF.

The V gene is TRBV6-1, the J gene TRBJ1-3; D is uncertain. Trimming took 6 bases from V and 2 from J, leaving 14 bases between them. The CDR3 runs to 15 residues. CDR1 MNHNS and CDR2 SASEGT come from the germline V gene. CDR3 in DNA: TGTGCCAGCAGAGCCGCCAGGAGGCCTGGAAACACCATATATTTT. Its protein product is CASRAARRPGNTIYF.